This TCR beta chain was sequenced for a study of PD-L1 blockade in urothelial cancer. Background on the study: Patients commenced intravenous atezolizumab, 1,200 mg every 3 weeks, in 2014.

Specified time point: peripheral blood 6 weeks after treatment start. Germline CDR1 and CDR2: SGHRS and YFSETQ. The CDR3 consists of 15 residues. V gave up 7 bases and J gave up 0 bases, with 11 bases separating them. Sequenced by immunoSEQ multiplex PCR; TCRdb stores in-frame clones only, minus some. The repertoire holds roughly 28,000 clones, under 90% seen once, with almost 3% in the top ten. Here the sequenced sample was PBMCs, taken around atezolizumab (anti-PD-L1) treatment. This clonotype originated in a man aged 65 to 85 with urothelial cancer. V usage is TRBV5-1 and J usage is TRBJ2-6; D is uncertain. Here the CDR3 DNA reads TGCGCCAGCCGGTCTACCTCCTCTGGGGCCAACGTCCTGACTTTC. Amino acid sequence: CASRSTSSGANVLTF.